This T cell receptor (beta chain) was obtained from a study of OX40 agonist ivuxolimab in advanced cancers. Study at large: Patients with prior anti-PD-1, anti-PD-L1 or anti-CTLA-4 therapy were eligible; approximately 40% had some. Whole-study findings and limits: The study found among the lowest clonal expansion in partial responders at 0.1-3.0 mg/kg.

For this clone: What it binds is not known.

The CDR3 length is 14 residues. Germline CDR1 and CDR2: MNHNS and SASEGT. The V end lost 7 bases, the J end lost 4 bases, and 17 bases lay between the germline ends. Prior autoimmune disease or systemic immunosuppression barred patients. Only in-frame clones appear in the TCRdb table, and some are missing; sequencing was by immunoSEQ multiplex PCR. This sample has fewer than 60,000 clones, with about 80% found just once. This sequence was found in an adult with an advanced solid tumor such as melanoma, head and neck, liver or kidney cancer. This chain connects TRBV6-1 to TRBJ2-7, with D possibly being TRBD1 (6 bases). Here the sequenced sample was CD4+ or CD8+ T cells sorted from blood, taken in a trial of the OX40 agonist ivuxolimab. The CDR3 reads CASTSPTQGYEQYF. The DNA for the CDR3 is TGTGCCAGCACCTCACCGACACAGGGTTACGAGCAGTACTTC.